The clone carrying this TCR beta chain was detected many times. Antigen unknown. Investigators profiled TCR beta VDJ and CDR3 from genomic DNA template. MiXCR, applied by TCRdb to the reads, yields one record per CDR3 protein. The sample shows 350,000 to 450,000 distinct CDR3 sequences, about 70% of them seen only once. The data stem from a study of CD8+CD57+ T cells in acquired aplastic anemia. As for the study in general: DNA from sorted CD4+ and CD8+ cells averaged roughly 3.2 ug. Whole-study results and caveats: In common between the patients and the controls were nearly 30 CD8+ CDR3 sequences. No significant difference in CD8+ Simpson's diversity was found between patients and controls.

The sequence was collected from a human donor in good health, serving as a control. The sequenced sample consisted of sorted CD4+, CD8+, or CD8+CD57+ T cells (not recorded which) from PBMCs.

The DNA for the CDR3 is TGTGCCAGCAGCCCCGGCCCTGAAAGCACTGAAGCTTTCTTT. Translated, it gives CASSPGPESTEAFF. The rearrangement joins TRBV5-8 to TRBJ1-1, with unresolved D. V was trimmed by 4 bases and J by 4 bases, leaving 14 bases between them. Germline V gene sequence: CDR1 SGHTS, CDR2 YDEGEE. The CDR3 has 14 amino acids.